A single sample is the source of the 10 T cell receptor beta chains below, sequenced in a study of human T cells and chemical hapten exposure. TCRdb analysed the RACE reads with MiXCR anew, one entry per CDR3 protein. Among around 130,000 distinct CDR3 sequences listed, roughly 12% were seen once. Noted time point: patch test 2, 6 weeks after DPC sensitization. The treatment here: therapeutic diphenylcyclopropenone sensitization with weekly scalp DPC. This material consisted of whole blood, taken in connection with sensitization to the hapten diphenylcyclopropenone (DPC). The receptors were gathered from a woman in her fifties or sixties with alopecia areata. Some clones in this sample may be carry-over from other donors' samples.

The chain links TRBV20-1 to TRBJ2-2; D is possibly TRBD2 (6 bases). Trimming shortened V by 0 bases and J by 5 bases, and 13 bases separated the two germline ends. Germline V gene lookup returns CDR1 DFQATT and CDR2 SNEGSKA (reference sequence). The length of the CDR3 is 15 residues. The chain's CDR3 is CSARDGRGVTGELFF. In nucleotides, the CDR3 is TGCAGTGCTAGAGACGGGAGAGGGGTTACCGGGGAGCTGTTTTTT.

V and J are TRBV28 and TRBJ2-3, with 8 bases identical to TRBD2. V dropped 6 bases and J dropped 5; count of bases not matched to a gene: 10. The CDR3 is 15 amino acids. The germline V gene encodes CDR1 MDHEN and CDR2 SYDVKM. CDR3: CASRLARREVDTQYF. DNA of the CDR3: TGTGCCAGCAGACTCGCTCGGCGGGAGGTAGATACGCAGTATTTT.

About this clonotype itself: It may be a read error: a sequence one base away is much more abundant. This chain connects TRBV29-1 to TRBJ2-1; TRBD2 matches 12 bases. The CDR3 totals 13 residues. CDR1 is SQVTM, CDR2 ANQGSEA, per germline. CDR3 residues: CCVSTSGSYEQFF. In nucleotides, the CDR3 is TGCTGCGTTTCGACTAGCGGGAGTTACGAGCAGTTCTTC.

This clonotype was counted at least ten times. The rearrangement joins TRBV14 to TRBJ1-1; a possible D gene is TRBD1 (5 bases). The CDR3 runs to 14 residues. Germline V gene lookup returns CDR1 SGHDN and CDR2 FVKESK. V dropped 2 bases and J dropped 14 bases, with 21 bases sitting between them. The chain's CDR3 is CASSQMGLPVEGFF. The CDR3 bases are TGTGCCAGCAGCCAAATGGGACTACCGGTGGAGGGGTTCTTT.

This clonotype has just a few counts. The J gene is TRBJ1-1, the V gene TRBV19; no clear D gene. Looked up from germline, CDR1 is LNHDA and CDR2 is SQIVND (reference sequence). This CDR3 contains 11 residues. V was clipped by 7 bases and J by 1 base, with 4 bases between them. The CDR3 nucleotides are TGTGCCAGTAACCAGAACACTGAAGCTTTCTTT. This translates into CASNQNTEAFF.

This clonotype counts as medium-sized (0.01 to 0.1%). The V call is TRBV28, the J call TRBJ2-7; D gene ambiguous. This CDR3 comprises 14 residues. Trimming took 2 bases from V and 2 from J, leaving 10 bases between them. CDR1 and CDR2 from the germline V gene are MDHEN and SYDVKM. The CDR3 region has the DNA TGTGCCAGCAGTTTAACGGGCCGTACCTACGAGCAGTACTTC. It yields the protein CASSLTGRTYEQYF.

The chain has TRBV12-3 or TRBV12-4 and TRBJ2-3; possible D gene TRBD2, 7 bases. The V and J ends lost 4 bases and 5 bases respectively, with 13 bases between them. This CDR3 is 14 amino acids long. CDR3 protein: CASSWGREKDTQYF. The CDR3 region has the DNA TGTGCCAGCAGTTGGGGGCGGGAGAAAGATACGCAGTATTTT.

The chain joins TRBV20-1 to TRBJ2-7; 14 bases map to TRBD2. This CDR3 region has 16 residues. Losses at the gene ends were 5 bases for V and 7 bases for J; bases not matched to a gene: 13. Germline V gene data show CDR1 as DFQATT and CDR2 as SNEGSKA (reference sequence). CDR3 protein: CSAWTSGRLPPGEQYF. CDR3 nucleotides: TGCAGTGCTTGGACTAGCGGGAGGCTACCCCCGGGGGAGCAGTACTTC.

V gene TRBV28 combines with J gene TRBJ2-7; D is undetermined. V lost 8 bases, J lost 0 bases, and 17 bases lay in between. The germline V gene has CDR1 MDHEN and CDR2 SYDVKM. The CDR3 covers 15 residues. CDR3 amino acids: CASRLWQANSYEQYF. The DNA for the CDR3 is TGTGCCAGCCGTCTCTGGCAGGCCAACTCCTACGAGCAGTACTTC.

This chain joins TRBV12-3 or TRBV12-4 and TRBJ1-6; D remains unclear. Trimming pared 5 bases from V and 7 bases from J, leaving 9 bases between. This CDR3 region has 13 residues. CDR3 residues: CASSQTPNSPLHF. For the CDR3, the DNA is TGTGCCAGCAGTCAGACGCCCAATTCACCCCTCCACTTT.